This T cell receptor beta chain emerged from a study of OX40 agonist ivuxolimab in advanced cancers. Across the study: Patients took ivuxolimab, an agonistic anti-OX40 (CD134) antibody.

Only in-frame clones appear in the TCRdb table, and some are missing; sequencing was by immunoSEQ multiplex PCR. The table lists roughly 76,000 clones, 80% to 95% of them singletons, with 4.5% to 7.5% in the top ten. The germline V and J ends were trimmed by 0 bases and 6 bases, with 6 bases remaining between them. CDR1 and CDR2 (germline): MNHEY, SVGAGI. CDR3 length: 13 amino acids. Material: CD4+ or CD8+ T cells sorted from blood, obtained in a trial of the OX40 agonist ivuxolimab. This receptor was taken from an adult with an advanced solid tumor such as melanoma, head and neck, liver or kidney cancer. The chain links TRBV6-5 to TRBJ2-1; D call uncertain. CDR3 coding DNA: TGTGCCAGCAGTTACTCCCGAGCCAATGAGCAGTTCTTC. Its translation is CASSYSRANEQFF.